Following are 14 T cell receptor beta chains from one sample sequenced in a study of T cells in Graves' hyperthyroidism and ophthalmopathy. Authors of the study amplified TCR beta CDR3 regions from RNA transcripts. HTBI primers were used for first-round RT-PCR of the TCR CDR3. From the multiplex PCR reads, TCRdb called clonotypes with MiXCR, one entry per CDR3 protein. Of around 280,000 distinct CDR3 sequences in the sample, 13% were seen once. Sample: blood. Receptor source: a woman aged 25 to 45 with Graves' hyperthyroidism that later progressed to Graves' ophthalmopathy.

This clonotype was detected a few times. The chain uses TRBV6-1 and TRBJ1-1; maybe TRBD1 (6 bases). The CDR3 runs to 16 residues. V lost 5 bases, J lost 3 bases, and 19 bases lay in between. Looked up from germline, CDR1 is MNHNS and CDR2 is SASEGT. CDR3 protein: CASSPRDAGAYTEAFF. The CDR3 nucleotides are TGTGCCAGCAGTCCACGGGATGCGGGGGCTTACACTGAAGCTTTCTTT.

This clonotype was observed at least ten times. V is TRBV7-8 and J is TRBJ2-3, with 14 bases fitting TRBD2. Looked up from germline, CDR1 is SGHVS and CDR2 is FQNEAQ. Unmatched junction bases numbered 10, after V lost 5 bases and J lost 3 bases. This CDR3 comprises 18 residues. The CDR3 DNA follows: TGTGCCAGCAGCCCGGAAAGGGGACTAGCGGGAGTAACAGATACGCAGTATTTT. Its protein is CASSPERGLAGVTDTQYF.

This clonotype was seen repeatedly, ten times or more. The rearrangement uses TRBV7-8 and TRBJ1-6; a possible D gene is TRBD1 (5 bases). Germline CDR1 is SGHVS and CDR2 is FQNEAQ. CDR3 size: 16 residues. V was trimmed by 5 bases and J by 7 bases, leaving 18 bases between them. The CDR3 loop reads CASSPVGQGGNSPLHF. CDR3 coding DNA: TGTGCCAGCAGCCCTGTGGGGCAGGGAGGGAATTCACCCCTCCACTTT.

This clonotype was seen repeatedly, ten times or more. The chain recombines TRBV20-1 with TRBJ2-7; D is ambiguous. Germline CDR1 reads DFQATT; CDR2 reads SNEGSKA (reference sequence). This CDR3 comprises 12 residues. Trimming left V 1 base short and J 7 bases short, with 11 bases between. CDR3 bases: TGCAGTGCTAGAGGGCCCCTACTAGAGCAGTACTTC. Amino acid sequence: CSARGPLLEQYF.

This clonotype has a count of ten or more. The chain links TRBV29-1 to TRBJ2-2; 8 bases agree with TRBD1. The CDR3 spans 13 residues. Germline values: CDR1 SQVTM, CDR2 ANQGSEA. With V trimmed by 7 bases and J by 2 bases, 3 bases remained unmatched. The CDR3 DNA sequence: TGCAGCGGTGGACAGGGAAACACCGGGGAGCTGTTTTTT. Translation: CSGGQGNTGELFF.

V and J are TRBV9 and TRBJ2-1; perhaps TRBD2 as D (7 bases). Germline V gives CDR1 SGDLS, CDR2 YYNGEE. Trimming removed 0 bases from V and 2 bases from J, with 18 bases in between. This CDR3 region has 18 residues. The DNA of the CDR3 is TGTGCCAGCAGCGTAGCGGGGGGCGGGAAGGGTCCCTACAATGAGCAGTTCTTC. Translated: CASSVAGGGKGPYNEQFF.

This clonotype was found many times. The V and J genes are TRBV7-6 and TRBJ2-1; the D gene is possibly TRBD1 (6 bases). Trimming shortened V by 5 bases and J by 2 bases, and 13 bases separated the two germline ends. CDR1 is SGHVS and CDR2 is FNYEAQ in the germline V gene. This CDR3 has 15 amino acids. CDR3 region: CASSDRPRAYNEQFF. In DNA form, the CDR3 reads TGTGCCAGCAGCGACAGGCCTAGAGCCTACAATGAGCAGTTCTTC.

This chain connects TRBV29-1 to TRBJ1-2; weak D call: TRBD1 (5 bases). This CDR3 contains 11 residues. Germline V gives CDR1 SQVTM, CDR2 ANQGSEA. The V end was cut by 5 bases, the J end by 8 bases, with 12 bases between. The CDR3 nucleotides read TGCAGCGTTTATGGACATCCGGGCTACACCTTC. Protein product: CSVYGHPGYTF.

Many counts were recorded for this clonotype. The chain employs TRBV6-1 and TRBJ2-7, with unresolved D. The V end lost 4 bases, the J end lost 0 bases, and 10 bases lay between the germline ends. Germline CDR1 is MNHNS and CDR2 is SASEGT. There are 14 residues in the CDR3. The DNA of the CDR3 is TGTGCCAGCAGTGCCGCGATACCCTCCTACGAGCAGTACTTC. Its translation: CASSAAIPSYEQYF.

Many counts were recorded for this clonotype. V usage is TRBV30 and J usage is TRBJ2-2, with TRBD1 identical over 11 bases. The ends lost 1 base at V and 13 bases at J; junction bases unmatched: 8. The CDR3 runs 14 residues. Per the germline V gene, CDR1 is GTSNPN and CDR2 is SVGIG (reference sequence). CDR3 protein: CAWSGDRGSSLLFF. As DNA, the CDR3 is TGTGCCTGGAGTGGGGACAGGGGGAGTTCGTTGCTGTTTTTT.

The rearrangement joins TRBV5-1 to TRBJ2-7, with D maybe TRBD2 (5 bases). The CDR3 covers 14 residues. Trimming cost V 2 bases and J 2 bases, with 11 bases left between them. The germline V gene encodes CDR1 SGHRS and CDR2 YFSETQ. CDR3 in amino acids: CASSFGSATYEQYF. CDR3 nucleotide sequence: TGCGCCAGCAGCTTTGGTAGCGCCACCTACGAGCAGTACTTC. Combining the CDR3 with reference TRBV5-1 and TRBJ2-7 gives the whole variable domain KAGVTQTPRYLIKTRGQQVTLSCSPISGHRSVSWYQQTPGQGLQFLFEYFSETQRNKGNFPGRFSGRQFSNSRSEMNVSTLELGDSALYLCASSFGSATYEQYFGPGTRLTVT.

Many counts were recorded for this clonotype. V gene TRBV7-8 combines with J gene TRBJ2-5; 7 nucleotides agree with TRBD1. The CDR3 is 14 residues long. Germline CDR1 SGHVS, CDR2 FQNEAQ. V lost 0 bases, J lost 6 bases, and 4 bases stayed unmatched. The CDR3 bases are TGTGCCAGCAGCTTAGCGCGACAGGGAAAGACCCAGTACTTC. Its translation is CASSLARQGKTQYF. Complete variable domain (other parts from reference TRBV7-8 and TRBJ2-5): GAGVSQSPRYKVAKRGQDVALRCDPISGHVSLFWYQQALGQGPEFLTYFQNEAQLDKSGLPSDRFFAERPEGSVSTLKIQRTQQEDSAVYLCASSLARQGKTQYFGPGTRLLVL.

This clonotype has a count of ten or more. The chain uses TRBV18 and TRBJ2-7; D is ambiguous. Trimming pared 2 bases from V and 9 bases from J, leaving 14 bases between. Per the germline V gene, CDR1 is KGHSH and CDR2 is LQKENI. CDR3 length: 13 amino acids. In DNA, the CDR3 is TGTGCCAGCTCACCAGATGGGGATTCGGGGCAGTACTTC. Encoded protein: CASSPDGDSGQYF. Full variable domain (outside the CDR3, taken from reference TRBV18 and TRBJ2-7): NAGVMQNPRHLVRRRGQEARLRCSPMKGHSHVYWYRQLPEEGLKFMVYLQKENIIDESGMPKERFSAEFPKEGPSILRIQQVVRGDSAAYFCASSPDGDSGQYFGPGTRLTVT.

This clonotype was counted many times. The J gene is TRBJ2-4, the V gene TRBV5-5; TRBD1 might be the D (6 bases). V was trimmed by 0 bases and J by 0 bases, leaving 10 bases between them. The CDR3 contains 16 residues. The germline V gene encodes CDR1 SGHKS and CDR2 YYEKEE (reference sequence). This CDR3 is CASSLVGGLAKNIQYF. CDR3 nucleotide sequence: TGTGCCAGCAGCTTGGTTGGGGGCCTAGCCAAAAACATTCAGTACTTC.